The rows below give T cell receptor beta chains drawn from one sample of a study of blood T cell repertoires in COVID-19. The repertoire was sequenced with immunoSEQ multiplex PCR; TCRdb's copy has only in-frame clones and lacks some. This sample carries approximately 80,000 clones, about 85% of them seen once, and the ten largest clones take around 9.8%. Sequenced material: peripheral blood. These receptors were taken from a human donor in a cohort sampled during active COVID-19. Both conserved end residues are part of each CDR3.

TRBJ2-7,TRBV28,CASSPSRGRPYEQYF
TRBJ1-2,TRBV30,CASAQVNYGYTF
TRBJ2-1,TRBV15,CATSRGQDYNEQFF
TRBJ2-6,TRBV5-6,CASSSPQGPSGANVLTF
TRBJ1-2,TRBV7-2,CASSQGAIPGGYTF
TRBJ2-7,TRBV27,CASSRPGTGSYEQYF
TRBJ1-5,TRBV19,CASSIDLGTGDQPQHF
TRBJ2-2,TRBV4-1,CASSQVGGTHPRELFF
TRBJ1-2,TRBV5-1,CASSLVGDYGYTF
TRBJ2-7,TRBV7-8,CASSPRTAINPSYEQYF
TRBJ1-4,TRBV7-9,CASSLGRARNEKLFF
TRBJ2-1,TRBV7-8,CASSDGTGGLAGFNEQFF
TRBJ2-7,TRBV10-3,CAISEISRGEQYF
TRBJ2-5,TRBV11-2,CASSIVATEGETQYF
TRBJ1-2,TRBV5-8,CASTPVGYTF
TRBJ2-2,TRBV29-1,CSVSGQGDTGELFF
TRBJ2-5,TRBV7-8,CASSLLRGWVETQYF
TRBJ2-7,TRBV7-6,CASSSPGNRAAYEQYF
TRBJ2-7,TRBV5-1,CASSEAGQGAYEQYF
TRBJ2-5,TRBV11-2,CASSLESRRAETQYF
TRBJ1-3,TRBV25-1,CASVGQTGNTIYF
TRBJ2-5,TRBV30,CAWSVPTGGGETQYF
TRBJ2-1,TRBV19,CASSYGTTNEQFF
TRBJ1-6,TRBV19,CASSIASGAYNSPLHF
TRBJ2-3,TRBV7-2,CASRSAGASTDTQYF
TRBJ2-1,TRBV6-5,CASRTGGENEQFF
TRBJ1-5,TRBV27,CASRINVRQPQHF
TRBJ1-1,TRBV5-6,CASSLSGQGWTEAFF
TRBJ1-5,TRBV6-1,CASSESLEVNQPQHF
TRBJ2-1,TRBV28,CASSGTSGNKRYNEQFF
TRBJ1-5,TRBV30,CAWSQRGQGPSAQHF
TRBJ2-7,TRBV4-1,CASSLGESEQYF
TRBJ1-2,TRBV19,CATSGSYGYTF
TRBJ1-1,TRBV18,CASSPGRGNTEAFF
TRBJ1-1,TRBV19,CASSTAGGVDDQKAFF
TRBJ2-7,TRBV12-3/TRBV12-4,CASSFEGEQYF
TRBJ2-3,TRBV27,CASSSLAGFTDTQYF
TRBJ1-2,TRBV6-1,CASSEDPQNPYGYTF
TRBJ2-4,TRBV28,CASSQVGTSGGIAKNIQYF
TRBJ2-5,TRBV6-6,CASSYASRQETQYF
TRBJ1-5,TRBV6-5,CASSPGQSNQPQHF
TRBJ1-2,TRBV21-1,CASIKKGQGRGEGYGYTF
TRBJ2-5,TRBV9,CASSVGTSGGYQETQYF
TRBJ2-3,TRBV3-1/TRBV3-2,CATSPGAGGTDTQYF
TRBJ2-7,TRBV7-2,CASSLGGTGWREQYF
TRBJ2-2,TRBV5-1,CASSFGAGNTGELFF
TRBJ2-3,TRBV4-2,CASSPVLRERADTQYF
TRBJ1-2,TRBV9,CASSAGTPNYGYTF
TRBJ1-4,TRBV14,CASSQNTGFRGEKLFF
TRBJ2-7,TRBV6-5,CASKGVQGAYEQYF
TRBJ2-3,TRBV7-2,CASSLRGQLTDTQYF